The clone carrying this T cell receptor beta chain was found a few times. One Seattle source followed patients from active infection through their disease course. CDR3 length: 14 amino acids. Germline loops: CDR1 SGHTA, CDR2 FQGNSA. With 2 bases clipped from V and 3 bases from J, the junction kept 0 bases outside the gene matches. The data derive from a study of blood T cell repertoires in COVID-19. About the study: Specimens from acute and convalescent COVID-19 originated in the United States, Italy and Spain. From T cells, B-cell-depleted T cells, or PBMCs came the material, which was cDNA or gDNA.

In the authors' workflow: The authors estimated nucleated cell counts from reference gene primer amplification. Sequenced by immunoSEQ multiplex PCR; TCRdb stores in-frame clones only, minus some. Clonal size and the V and J genes are those of that table, whereas D and trimming came from the DNA. The sample lists about 49,000 clones, 80% to 90% occurring once. This TCR was sampled from a woman older than 75 with COVID-19, enrolled during active disease. Sequenced sample: peripheral blood. The chain joins TRBV7-2 to TRBJ2-7; 11 bases agree with TRBD2. The CDR3 here is CASSLLAGGYEQYF. The CDR3 DNA reads as TGTGCCAGCAGCTTACTAGCGGGAGGCTACGAGCAGTACTTC.